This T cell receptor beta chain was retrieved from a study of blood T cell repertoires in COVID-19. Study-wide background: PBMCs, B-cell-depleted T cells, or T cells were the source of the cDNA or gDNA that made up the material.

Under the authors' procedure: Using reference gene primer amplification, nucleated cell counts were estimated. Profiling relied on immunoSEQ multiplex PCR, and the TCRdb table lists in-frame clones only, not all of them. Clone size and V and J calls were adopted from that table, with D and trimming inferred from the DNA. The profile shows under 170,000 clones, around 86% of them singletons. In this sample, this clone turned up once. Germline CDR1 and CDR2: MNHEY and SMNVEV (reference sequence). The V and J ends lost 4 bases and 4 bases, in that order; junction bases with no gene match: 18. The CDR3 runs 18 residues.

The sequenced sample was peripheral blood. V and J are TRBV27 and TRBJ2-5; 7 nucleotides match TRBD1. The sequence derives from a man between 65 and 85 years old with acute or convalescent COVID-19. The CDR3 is CASSSPRQGVTFRETQYF. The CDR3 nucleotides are TGTGCCAGCAGTTCACCCCGACAGGGAGTCACGTTCCGAGAGACCCAGTACTTC.